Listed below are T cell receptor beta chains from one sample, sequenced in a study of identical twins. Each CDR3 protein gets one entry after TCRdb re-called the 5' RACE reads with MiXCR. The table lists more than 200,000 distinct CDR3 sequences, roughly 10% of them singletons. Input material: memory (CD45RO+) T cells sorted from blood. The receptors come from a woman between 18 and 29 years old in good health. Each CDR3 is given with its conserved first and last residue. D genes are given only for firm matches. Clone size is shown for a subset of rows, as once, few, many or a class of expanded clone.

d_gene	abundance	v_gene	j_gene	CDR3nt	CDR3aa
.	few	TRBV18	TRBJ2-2	TGTGCCAGCTCACAACAGATCACCGGGGAGCTGTTTTTT	CASSQQITGELFF
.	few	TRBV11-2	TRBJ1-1	TGTGCCAGCAGCCTCGATTCATATAACTTGAACACTGAAGCTTTCTTT	CASSLDSYNLNTEAFF
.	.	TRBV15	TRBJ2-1	TGTGCCACCAGCAGAGTAATGTGGGTCACCTACAATGAGCAGTTCTTC	CATSRVMWVTYNEQFF
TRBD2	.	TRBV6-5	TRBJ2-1	TGTGCCAGCAGTTACCTAGCGGGGGGGCCCACTGAGCAGTTCTTC	CASSYLAGGPTEQFF
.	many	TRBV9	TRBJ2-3	TGTGCCAGCAGCGTGGGCACAGACAGCACAGATACGCAGTATTTT	CASSVGTDSTDTQYF
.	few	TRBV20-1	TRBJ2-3	TGCAGTGCTAGCCGGACTGTCCGCGATACGCAGTATTTT	CSASRTVRDTQYF
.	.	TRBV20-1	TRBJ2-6	TGCAGTGCTAGGGGGGGCTCTGGGGCCAACGTCCTGACTTTC	CSARGGSGANVLTF
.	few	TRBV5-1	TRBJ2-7	TGCGCCAGCAGCGCCTCCCCGGAATACGAGCAGTACTTC	CASSASPEYEQYF
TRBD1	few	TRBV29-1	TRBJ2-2	TGCAGCGTTCATTACAGGGGGCACACCGGGGAGCTGTTTTTT	CSVHYRGHTGELFF
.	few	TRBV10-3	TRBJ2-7	TGTGCCATCAGCGGACGGCGAAACTCCTACGAGCAGTACTTC	CAISGRRNSYEQYF
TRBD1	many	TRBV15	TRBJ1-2	TGTGCCACCAGCTACAGGGACAGGCCTAACTATGGCTACACCTTC	CATSYRDRPNYGYTF
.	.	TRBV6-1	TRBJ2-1	TGTGCCAGCAGTGAAGGTCTGGGGTACTCCTACAATGAGCAGTTCTTC	CASSEGLGYSYNEQFF
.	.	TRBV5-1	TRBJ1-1	TGCGCCAGCAGCTTGCGGGATTTTAGCACTGAAGCTTTCTTT	CASSLRDFSTEAFF
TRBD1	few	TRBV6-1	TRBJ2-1	TGTGCCAGCAGTGGCGGGACAGGGAGGGCTGGTGAGCAGTTCTTC	CASSGGTGRAGEQFF